This TCR beta chain comes out of a study of T cell responses to AZD1222 COVID-19 vaccine. Only in-frame clones appear in the TCRdb table, and some are missing; sequencing was by immunoSEQ multiplex PCR. Of some 120,000 clones detected, 87% appear once; the ten largest clones hold about 10%. The ends were cut back, 1 base at V and 5 bases at J, with 6 bases in the middle. CDR3 length: 13 residues. The germline gives CDR1 SEHNR, CDR2 FQNEAQ (reference sequence). This receptor was obtained from an adult in good health. The sample was peripheral blood, taken on day 0 of AZD1222 vaccination. The V gene is TRBV7-9, the J gene TRBJ2-1; D not resolved. Here the CDR3 reads CASSLEAHNEQFF. Written as DNA, the CDR3 is TGTGCCAGCAGCTTAGAAGCCCACAATGAGCAGTTCTTC.